Below, one T cell receptor (beta chain) is given with its context. Its specificity is not known. This sample is part of a study of early T cells in non-severe SARS-CoV-2 infection. For the study at large: The input, bulk RNA from unsorted whole blood, was sequenced, and chains were unpaired. General study findings and limits: CD4 and private specificities were missed by VDJdb matching, which favored anti-spike CD8 responses.

TCRdb re-called the 5' RACE reads through MiXCR, storing one row per CDR3 protein. Of approximately 84,000 distinct CDR3 sequences in the sample, under 15% were seen once. The CDR3 covers 15 residues. Trimming took off 5 bases at V and 1 base at J, with 13 bases between the two ends. The germline gives CDR1 SEHNR, CDR2 FQNEAQ (reference sequence). The TCR originated in an adult who was a healthcare worker with PCR-confirmed SARS-CoV-2 infection or an uninfected control (not recorded which). The J gene is TRBJ2-3, the V gene TRBV7-9; no definite D call. Material for sequencing was whole blood. DNA for the CDR3: TGTGCCAGCAGCGACGGACGTAAGCGCACAGATACGCAGTATTTT. Amino acids: CASSDGRKRTDTQYF.